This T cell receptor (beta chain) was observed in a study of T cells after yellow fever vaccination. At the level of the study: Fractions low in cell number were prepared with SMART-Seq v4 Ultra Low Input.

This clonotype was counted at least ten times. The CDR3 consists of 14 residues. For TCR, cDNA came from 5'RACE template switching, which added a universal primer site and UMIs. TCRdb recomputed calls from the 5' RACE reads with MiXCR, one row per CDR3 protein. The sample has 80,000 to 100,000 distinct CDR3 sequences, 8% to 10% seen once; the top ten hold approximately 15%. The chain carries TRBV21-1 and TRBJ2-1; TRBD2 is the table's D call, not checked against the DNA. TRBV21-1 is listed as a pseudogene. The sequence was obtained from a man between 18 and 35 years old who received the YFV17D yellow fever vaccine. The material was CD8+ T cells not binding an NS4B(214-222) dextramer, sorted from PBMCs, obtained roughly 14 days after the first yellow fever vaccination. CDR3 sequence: CASSGLAAYNEQFF. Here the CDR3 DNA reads TGTGCCAGCAGCGGACTAGCCGCCTACAATGAGCAGTTCTTC.